The source of this TCR beta chain is a study of shared clonotypes between healthy human individuals. Study results and limitations: Non-shared clonotypes had lower generation probabilities than clonotypes shared by all four sorted-subset donors. In several donors, around 5% of naive CD4 clonotypes appeared in common.

Assay execution took place at the deep level. Only in-frame clones appear in the TCRdb table, and some are missing; sequencing was by immunoSEQ multiplex PCR. The table lists some 1 million clones, about 70% of them singletons. Regarding this clone: Its matching antigen is unknown.

This TCR was sampled from a young man in good health. Sequences were obtained from memory CD4+ T cells sorted from blood. As for subset: CD45RA-negative fraction.

The CDR3 here is CASSLAGGIGYTF. The CDR3 DNA reads as TGTGCCAGCAGCTTGGCCGGGGGTATTGGCTACACCTTC. V gene TRBV5-4 combines with J gene TRBJ1-2; possible D gene TRBD1, 5 bases. The CDR3 sequence is 13 residues long. The V end was cut by 0 bases, the J end by 7 bases, with 10 bases between. Germline CDR1 SGHNT, CDR2 YYREEE (reference sequence).